This TCR beta chain stems from a study of beta chain features in type 1 diabetes. Study outcomes and limitations: It was among patients, rather than healthy donors, that naive, central memory and Treg TCRB repertoires appeared more similar. Researchers report that Type 1 diabetes patients had moderately but significantly shorter TCRB CDR3s across all four CD4+ subsets.

Sequencing targeted expressed TCRB transcripts, as all isolated RNA had been reverse transcribed. Clones were read by immunoSEQ multiplex PCR, and TCRdb kept only the in-frame ones, dropping some. The sample holds hundreds of thousands of clones; about 14% are singletons and the top ten take about 0.026%. This clone has only a few counts. Its matching antigen is unknown. The CDR3 extends over 13 amino acids. CDR1 and CDR2 from the germline V gene are MNHNS and SASEGT. The ends were cut back, 3 bases at V and 6 bases at J, with 11 bases in the middle. This receptor was identified in a middle-aged woman in good health. The V gene is TRBV6-1, the J gene TRBJ1-1, with D tentatively TRBD1 (5 bases). Sample: naive CD4+ T cells from blood. CDR3 in amino acids: CASSDRVLPEAFF. Written as DNA, the CDR3 is TGTGCCAGCAGTGACAGGGTATTGCCTGAAGCTTTCTTT.